This entry lists 12 T cell receptor beta chains sequenced from one sample in a study of T cell repertoires in cytomegalovirus infection. For these TCRs, the target antigens are not known. TCRdb re-analysed the reads in MiXCR, keeping a single row per CDR3 protein. The table includes about 770,000 distinct CDR3 sequences, 29% detected once. The sample was cultured CD8+ T cells from PBMCs, taken from culture after CMV antigen stimulation. These receptors were taken from a human donor in good health (CMV status not recorded). Some clones in this sample may be carry-over from other donors' samples.

The chain is built from TRBV27 and TRBJ1-2; weak D call: TRBD1 (6 bases). The CDR3 spans 15 residues. Per germline, CDR1 MNHEY and CDR2 SMNVEV (reference sequence). V lost 0 bases to trimming and J lost 5 bases, with 13 bases between them. This chain's CDR3 is CASSLSGGWKYGYTF. The CDR3 coding sequence is TGTGCCAGCAGTTTATCGGGGGGCTGGAAGTATGGCTACACCTTC.

V gene TRBV7-8 combines with J gene TRBJ1-3; tentatively, D is TRBD1 (6 bases). The V end lost 5 bases, the J end lost 4 bases, and 15 bases lay between the germline ends. Per the germline V gene, CDR1 is SGHVS and CDR2 is FQNEAQ. The CDR3 totals 15 residues. CDR3 nucleotides: TGTGCCAGCAGCCGAGAGTGGGGGGCGGGAAACACCATATATTTT. Amino acid sequence: CASSREWGAGNTIYF. The whole variable domain, remainder taken from reference TRBV7-8 and TRBJ1-3, is GAGVSQSPRYKVAKRGQDVALRCDPISGHVSLFWYQQALGQGPEFLTYFQNEAQLDKSGLPSDRFFAERPEGSVSTLKIQRTQQEDSAVYLCASSREWGAGNTIYFGEGSWLTVV.

The rearrangement joins TRBV7-9 to TRBJ2-2; TRBD1 agrees at 9 bases. The CDR3 extends over 19 amino acids. Germline assignment: CDR1 SEHNR and CDR2 FQNEAQ (reference sequence). After removal of 5 bases from V and 6 bases from J, the junction contained 19 bases not matched to a gene. The CDR3 DNA sequence: TGTGCCAGCAGCCCTGATCCCGGGACAGGGACGAGTGCGCCCGGGGAGCTGTTTTTT. Its translation is CASSPDPGTGTSAPGELFF.

This clonotype was detected ten times or more. The chain is built from TRBV6-5 and TRBJ2-5, with D unresolved. The V end lost 0 bases, the J end lost 5 bases, and 16 bases lay between the germline ends. This CDR3 is built from 16 residues. From germline, CDR1 is MNHEY and CDR2 SVGAGI. In nucleotides, the CDR3 is TGTGCCAGCAGTTACTCGGCAGCTTTCCTCGAGGAGACCCAGTACTTC. This translates into CASSYSAAFLEETQYF.

The table lists this clonotype with many counts. The chain carries TRBV7-2 and TRBJ2-3, with D possibly matching TRBD2 (7 bases). Trimming pared 2 bases from V and 6 bases from J, leaving 21 bases between. Germline CDR1 and CDR2: SGHTA and FQGNSA. This CDR3 is built from 17 residues. CDR3 loop: CASSLNGGAGMTDTQYF. CDR3 DNA: TGTGCCAGCAGCTTAAATGGGGGGGCCGGGATGACGGATACGCAGTATTTT. The variable domain in full, completed from reference TRBV7-2 and TRBJ2-3, reads GAGVSQSPSNKVTEKGKDVELRCDPISGHTALYWYRQSLGQGLEFLIYFQGNSAPDKSGLPSDRFSAERTGGSVSTLTIQRTQQEDSAVYLCASSLNGGAGMTDTQYFGPGTRLTVL.

In its sample, this clonotype was seen many times. The CDR3 region has the DNA TGTGCCAGCAGACCATTTGGGCCCTCCTCTGGAAACACCATATATTTT. The encoded protein is CASRPFGPSSGNTIYF. The chain has TRBV6-1 and TRBJ1-3, with D unresolved. CDR1 MNHNS and CDR2 SASEGT come from the germline V gene. The CDR3 is made up of 16 amino acids. V lost 6 bases, J lost 0 bases, and 15 bases lay in between.

There are a few counts of this clonotype. The rearrangement joins TRBV19 to TRBJ1-1; D unclear. The germline gives CDR1 LNHDA, CDR2 SQIVND (reference sequence). The length of the CDR3 is 17 residues. Trimming pared 1 base from V and 1 base from J, leaving 16 bases between. The CDR3 nucleotides are TGTGCCAGTAGTATAGGAATGGGAAGATTCCAGAACACTGAAGCTTTCTTT. It encodes CASSIGMGRFQNTEAFF.

The J gene is TRBJ2-7, the V gene TRBV30, with D possibly being TRBD1 or TRBD2 (5 bases each). CDR1 is GTSNPN and CDR2 is SVGIG in the germline V gene (reference sequence). CDR3 size: 15 residues. The ends were cut back, 5 bases at V and 4 bases at J, with 21 bases in the middle. CDR3 in amino acids: CAWSYGARITYEQYV. The CDR3 nucleotides read TGTGCCTGGTCTTACGGGGCCCGGATAACTTACGAGCAGTACGTC.

The chain uses TRBV7-9 and TRBJ2-1; tentative D call: TRBD2 (6 bases). The CDR3 sequence is 15 residues long. Germline V gene lookup returns CDR1 SEHNR and CDR2 FQNEAQ (reference sequence). Deletions cut 1 base from V and 2 bases from J, with 9 bases between. CDR3 nucleotide sequence: TGTGCCAGCAGCTTAGGGGGGGACGCCTACAATGAGCAGTTCTTC. It translates to CASSLGGDAYNEQFF.

This clonotype showed up just a few times. This chain uses TRBV5-5 with TRBJ2-7, with D perhaps matching TRBD1 (5 bases). Per the germline V gene, CDR1 is SGHKS and CDR2 is YYEKEE (reference sequence). The CDR3 runs to 14 residues. V was pared by 0 bases and J by 2 bases, with 9 bases between. The CDR3 reads CASSLGREPYEQYV. CDR3 bases: TGTGCCAGCAGCTTGGGCAGGGAACCCTACGAGCAGTACGTC.

V and J are TRBV20-1 and TRBJ1-2, with D perhaps matching TRBD1 (5 bases). The CDR3 runs to 15 residues. CDR1 is DFQATT, CDR2 SNEGSKA, per germline (reference sequence). Trimming removed 1 base at V and 8 bases at J, with 20 bases between. CDR3 bases: TGCAGTGCTAGAGTGGGCGGGGCTCCGGGAGGAGGCTACACCTTC. This gives the protein CSARVGGAPGGGYTF.

This clonotype showed up just a few times. This rearrangement joins TRBV27 to TRBJ1-6, with D uncertain. This CDR3 is 13 amino acids long. Trimming shortened V by 4 bases and J by 12 bases, and 13 bases separated the two germline ends. Germline CDR1 and CDR2: MNHEY and SMNVEV (reference sequence). The chain's CDR3 is CASSSMVPLPLHF. The CDR3, as DNA: TGTGCCAGCAGTTCAATGGTCCCTCTACCCCTCCACTTT.